The 3 T cell receptor beta chains below come from one sample, sequenced in a study of vaccination effects on CD4 cells after COVID-19. Their cognate antigens are unknown. After expansion with viral peptide pools in the ViraFEST assay, antigen-specific CD4+ T cells were sequenced. Cultured cells yielded isolated CD4+ T cells after approximately nine days. Each participant received a vaccine that was either BNT162b2 or mRNA-1273, given as two doses. The assay was immunoSEQ multiplex PCR, and TCRdb's table has in-frame clones only and misses some. The data hold more than 60,000 clones, with just under 75% observed a single time. Sequences were derived from CD4+ T cells from PBMCs cultured with HCoV-229E spike peptides, sampled after COVID-19 vaccination. All receptors derive from a human donor who received a COVID-19 vaccine.

This clone was seen just once. Written as DNA, the CDR3 is TGTGCCAGCAGCTTTCGTTTTACTAGCGGGTTCTCCTACAATGAGCAGTTCTTC. Protein: CASSFRFTSGFSYNEQFF. The V and J genes are TRBV11-2 and TRBJ2-1, with 9 bases fitting TRBD2. Germline V CDR1 and CDR2: SGHAT, FQNNGV. The CDR3 spans 18 residues. Trimming took 3 bases from V and 0 from J; bases not matched to a gene: 9. Using reference TRBV11-2 and TRBJ2-1 for the parts outside the CDR3, the full variable domain is EAGVAQSPRYKIIEKRQSVAFWCNPISGHATLYWYQQILGQGPKLLIQFQNNGVVDDSQLPKDRFSAERLKGVDSTLKIQPAKLEDSAVYLCASSFRFTSGFSYNEQFFGPGTRLTVL.

The V call is TRBV7-6, the J call TRBJ2-3; tentatively, D is TRBD1 (6 bases). The germline V gene has CDR1 SGHVS and CDR2 FNYEAQ. CDR3 length: 16 residues. V was shortened by 5 bases and J by 0 bases, with 15 bases between the two germline ends. CDR3 nucleotide sequence: TGTGCCAGCAGCCAACCGGGACAAAGAAGCACAGATACGCAGTATTTT. Encoded protein: CASSQPGQRSTDTQYF.

The CDR3 protein is CASRAGGTDTQYF. DNA of the CDR3: TGCGCCAGCAGAGCGGGGGGCACAGATACGCAGTATTTT. The chain recombines TRBV10-1 with TRBJ2-3; 8 bases match TRBD2. Losses at the gene ends were 6 bases for V and 1 base for J; bases not matched to a gene: 0. The CDR3 totals 13 residues. From germline, CDR1 is WNHNN and CDR2 SYGVQD (reference sequence).